Listed below are T cell receptor beta chains from one sample, sequenced in a study of identifying expanded T cells in peripheral blood. The data were produced by immunoSEQ multiplex PCR, yet TCRdb's version contains in-frame clones alone and is incomplete. The profile shows 75,000 to 100,000 clones, about 91% of them singletons. Material: blood. The receptors were sampled from a person between 18 and 75 years old in good health. The CDR3 runs from the conserved cysteine through the conserved F or W. The order of the fields is clone size, D gene, V gene, J gene, CDR3 protein, CDR3 DNA. A D gene is named only where the DNA matches it firmly. Not all rows give a size; the values are once, few, many and, for expanded clones, a class.

clone_size: -; d_call: TRBD2; v_call: TRBV7-6; j_call: TRBJ2-3; cdr3_aa: CASSLLAGGSTDTQYF; cdr3_nt: TGTGCCAGCAGCCTCCTAGCGGGGGGGAGCACAGATACGCAGTATTTT
clone_size: -; d_call: -; v_call: TRBV7-8; j_call: TRBJ2-7; cdr3_aa: CASSLSHVGEQYF; cdr3_nt: TGTGCCAGCAGCTTATCCCATGTGGGCGAGCAGTACTTC
clone_size: -; d_call: -; v_call: TRBV7-9; j_call: TRBJ2-7; cdr3_aa: CASSLRVYEQYF; cdr3_nt: TGTGCCAGCAGCTTGCGCGTCTACGAGCAGTACTTC
clone_size: once; d_call: -; v_call: TRBV20-1; j_call: TRBJ2-5; cdr3_aa: CSARAGETQYF; cdr3_nt: TGCAGTGCTAGGGCAGGGGAGACCCAGTACTTC
clone_size: -; d_call: -; v_call: TRBV7-2; j_call: TRBJ2-2; cdr3_aa: CASSAWRTGELFF; cdr3_nt: TGTGCCAGCAGCGCTTGGAGAACCGGGGAGCTGTTTTTT
clone_size: -; d_call: -; v_call: TRBV10-1; j_call: TRBJ2-5; cdr3_aa: CASSVGPYETQYF; cdr3_nt: TGCGCCAGCAGTGTTGGGCCCTATGAGACCCAGTACTTC
clone_size: -; d_call: -; v_call: TRBV7-3; j_call: TRBJ2-5; cdr3_aa: CASSLTRGETQYF; cdr3_nt: TGTGCCAGCAGCTTAACGCGGGGAGAGACCCAGTACTTC
clone_size: -; d_call: -; v_call: TRBV14; j_call: TRBJ1-6; cdr3_aa: CASSPRTGLTYSPLHF; cdr3_nt: TGTGCCAGCAGCCCACGGACCGGCCTCACGTATTCACCCCTCCACTTT
clone_size: -; d_call: -; v_call: TRBV28; j_call: TRBJ2-2; cdr3_aa: CASSPSAKGGTGELFF; cdr3_nt: TGTGCCAGCAGTCCCTCCGCGAAGGGCGGCACCGGGGAGCTGTTTTTT
clone_size: -; d_call: -; v_call: TRBV19; j_call: TRBJ1-1; cdr3_aa: CASSITGGRGENTEAFF; cdr3_nt: TGTGCCAGTAGTATAACGGGGGGTCGTGGGGAGAACACTGAAGCTTTCTTT
clone_size: -; d_call: -; v_call: TRBV7-2; j_call: TRBJ2-5; cdr3_aa: CASSLGRTTEAQYF; cdr3_nt: TGTGCCAGCAGCCTGGGACGGACCACCGAGGCCCAGTACTTC
clone_size: -; d_call: TRBD2; v_call: TRBV9; j_call: TRBJ2-5; cdr3_aa: CASSGPQAGAQETQYF; cdr3_nt: TGTGCCAGCAGCGGCCCCCAGGCGGGAGCTCAAGAGACCCAGTACTTC
clone_size: -; d_call: TRBD2; v_call: TRBV28; j_call: TRBJ2-2; cdr3_aa: CASRGSGRDTGELFF; cdr3_nt: TGTGCCAGCAGGGGAAGCGGGAGGGATACCGGGGAGCTGTTTTTT
clone_size: -; d_call: -; v_call: TRBV7-2; j_call: TRBJ2-1; cdr3_aa: CASSSRRLGLSSYNEQFF; cdr3_nt: TGTGCCAGCAGCTCCCGCCGTTTGGGTCTGAGCTCCTACAATGAGCAGTTCTTC
clone_size: -; d_call: TRBD1; v_call: TRBV6-5; j_call: TRBJ2-3; cdr3_aa: CASSPGQGDRDTQYF; cdr3_nt: TGTGCCAGCAGCCCGGGACAGGGGGATAGGGATACGCAGTATTTT
clone_size: -; d_call: TRBD2; v_call: TRBV7-8; j_call: TRBJ2-3; cdr3_aa: CASSLARTGTRYTDTQYF; cdr3_nt: TGTGCCAGCAGCTTAGCGCGGACCGGGACTAGATACACAGATACGCAGTATTTT
clone_size: -; d_call: -; v_call: TRBV6-1; j_call: TRBJ2-3; cdr3_aa: CASSVSTDTQYF; cdr3_nt: TGTGCCAGCAGTGTTAGCACAGATACGCAGTATTTT
clone_size: -; d_call: -; v_call: TRBV2; j_call: TRBJ1-1; cdr3_aa: CASSEEVGAFF; cdr3_nt: TGTGCCAGCAGTGAAGAGGTCGGAGCTTTCTTT
clone_size: -; d_call: TRBD1; v_call: TRBV5-1; j_call: TRBJ2-3; cdr3_aa: CASSTTGGATTDTQYF; cdr3_nt: TGCGCCAGCAGCACGACAGGGGGCGCTACCACAGATACGCAGTATTTT
clone_size: -; d_call: -; v_call: TRBV7-8; j_call: TRBJ2-3; cdr3_aa: CASSLQGPGLTDTQYF; cdr3_nt: TGTGCCAGCAGCTTACAAGGTCCTGGACTCACAGATACGCAGTATTTT
clone_size: -; d_call: -; v_call: TRBV6-5; j_call: TRBJ1-2; cdr3_aa: CASRDQGVDGYTF; cdr3_nt: TGTGCCAGCAGAGACCAGGGCGTCGATGGCTACACCTTC
clone_size: few; d_call: TRBD1; v_call: TRBV4-2; j_call: TRBJ1-4; cdr3_aa: CASSQDYTGVGEKLFF; cdr3_nt: TGTGCCAGCAGCCAGGACTATACAGGGGTGGGGGAAAAACTGTTTTTT
clone_size: -; d_call: -; v_call: TRBV7-9; j_call: TRBJ2-3; cdr3_aa: CASSHAPGGLGDTQYF; cdr3_nt: TGTGCCAGCAGCCACGCCCCGGGGGGCCTAGGAGATACGCAGTATTTT
clone_size: -; d_call: TRBD2; v_call: TRBV6-1; j_call: TRBJ2-7; cdr3_aa: CASSDRGTGGGDEQYF; cdr3_nt: TGTGCCAGCAGTGACAGAGGAACGGGAGGTGGTGACGAGCAGTACTTC
clone_size: -; d_call: -; v_call: TRBV28; j_call: TRBJ1-2; cdr3_aa: CASSSDSYYGYTF; cdr3_nt: TGTGCCAGCAGTTCGGACAGCTACTATGGCTACACCTTC
clone_size: -; d_call: TRBD2; v_call: TRBV4-2; j_call: TRBJ2-5; cdr3_aa: CASSQSRTPASGSSVAGYQETQYF; cdr3_nt: TGTGCCAGCAGCCAATCCCGGACCCCCGCTAGCGGGAGTAGCGTAGCGGGGTACCAAGAGACCCAGTACTTC
clone_size: -; d_call: TRBD2; v_call: TRBV2; j_call: TRBJ2-5; cdr3_aa: CASSEHLAGAETQYF; cdr3_nt: TGTGCCAGCAGTGAACACCTAGCGGGAGCGGAGACCCAGTACTTC
clone_size: -; d_call: -; v_call: TRBV4-3; j_call: TRBJ1-5; cdr3_aa: CASSQGGDQPQHF; cdr3_nt: TGCGCCAGCAGCCAAGGGGGGGATCAGCCCCAGCATTTT
clone_size: -; d_call: -; v_call: TRBV11-3; j_call: TRBJ1-1; cdr3_aa: CASSVAGVNTEAFF; cdr3_nt: TGTGCCAGCTCGGTGGCAGGGGTGAACACTGAAGCTTTCTTT
clone_size: -; d_call: TRBD1; v_call: TRBV10-2; j_call: TRBJ2-3; cdr3_aa: CASSDSGTASTDTQYF; cdr3_nt: TGCGCCAGCAGCGATTCGGGGACAGCTAGCACAGATACGCAGTATTTT
clone_size: -; d_call: TRBD1; v_call: TRBV28; j_call: TRBJ1-4; cdr3_aa: CASSPWTGGSIRLEKLFF; cdr3_nt: TGTGCCAGCAGTCCATGGACAGGGGGCTCTATTAGGCTTGAAAAACTGTTTTTT
clone_size: few; d_call: -; v_call: TRBV30; j_call: TRBJ1-4; cdr3_aa: CAGGTGGLGKLFF; cdr3_nt: TGTGCCGGAGGAACCGGGGGACTCGGAAAACTGTTTTTT
clone_size: -; d_call: TRBD1; v_call: TRBV18; j_call: TRBJ1-2; cdr3_aa: CASSLKQGATVYGYTF; cdr3_nt: TGTGCCAGCTCACTCAAACAGGGGGCGACGGTATATGGCTACACCTTC
clone_size: -; d_call: -; v_call: TRBV28; j_call: TRBJ2-7; cdr3_aa: CASKPGGLERYEQYF; cdr3_nt: TGTGCCAGCAAACCCGGGGGATTAGAAAGGTACGAGCAGTACTTC
clone_size: -; d_call: TRBD2; v_call: TRBV2; j_call: TRBJ2-7; cdr3_aa: CASSAGGSSWLAGAPGRANEQYF; cdr3_nt: TGTGCCAGCAGTGCGGGGGGTTCCAGTTGGCTAGCGGGAGCCCCCGGTCGGGCTAACGAGCAGTACTTC
clone_size: -; d_call: -; v_call: TRBV9; j_call: TRBJ2-7; cdr3_aa: CASSLEAMPLSYEQYF; cdr3_nt: TGTGCCAGCAGCCTAGAAGCGATGCCACTCTCCTACGAGCAGTACTTC
clone_size: -; d_call: TRBD1; v_call: TRBV5-6; j_call: TRBJ1-1; cdr3_aa: CASSADRGEAFF; cdr3_nt: TGTGCCAGCAGCGCGGACAGGGGAGAAGCTTTCTTT
clone_size: few; d_call: TRBD1; v_call: TRBV19; j_call: TRBJ1-4; cdr3_aa: CASSMTGNDEKLFF; cdr3_nt: TGTGCCAGTAGTATGACAGGGAACGATGAAAAACTGTTTTTT
clone_size: -; d_call: -; v_call: TRBV20-1; j_call: TRBJ1-1; cdr3_aa: CSARENTEAFF; cdr3_nt: TGCAGTGCTAGGGAGAACACTGAAGCTTTCTTT
clone_size: -; d_call: TRBD1; v_call: TRBV28; j_call: TRBJ1-4; cdr3_aa: CASSPTGVKNEKLFF; cdr3_nt: TGTGCCAGCAGTCCTACAGGGGTTAAGAATGAAAAACTGTTTTTT
clone_size: few; d_call: TRBD2; v_call: TRBV19; j_call: TRBJ2-1; cdr3_aa: CASTLAGGPGAYNEQFF; cdr3_nt: TGTGCCAGTACCCTAGCGGGGGGGCCGGGGGCCTACAATGAGCAGTTCTTC
clone_size: -; d_call: -; v_call: TRBV5-4; j_call: TRBJ2-5; cdr3_aa: CASSNWDGAETQYF; cdr3_nt: TGTGCCAGCAGCAACTGGGACGGAGCAGAGACCCAGTACTTC
clone_size: -; d_call: TRBD2; v_call: TRBV30; j_call: TRBJ2-3; cdr3_aa: CAWMRGRSGTQYF; cdr3_nt: TGTGCCTGGATGCGGGGGAGGAGCGGTACGCAGTATTTT
clone_size: -; d_call: -; v_call: TRBV5-1; j_call: TRBJ1-1; cdr3_aa: CASSAQTSNTEAFF; cdr3_nt: TGCGCCAGCAGCGCCCAGACCTCGAACACTGAAGCTTTCTTT
clone_size: -; d_call: -; v_call: TRBV7-2; j_call: TRBJ1-2; cdr3_aa: CASSLDNNYGYTF; cdr3_nt: TGTGCCAGCAGCTTAGACAATAACTATGGCTACACCTTC
clone_size: few; d_call: TRBD2; v_call: TRBV12-5; j_call: TRBJ2-7; cdr3_aa: CASGLVLGTSGGVYEQYF; cdr3_nt: TGTGCTAGTGGTTTGGTACTAGGGACTAGCGGGGGTGTCTACGAGCAGTACTTC
clone_size: -; d_call: TRBD2; v_call: TRBV9; j_call: TRBJ2-4; cdr3_aa: CASSVGGSGMVQYF; cdr3_nt: TGTGCCAGCAGCGTAGGGGGTAGCGGGATGGTTCAGTACTTC
clone_size: once; d_call: -; v_call: TRBV19; j_call: TRBJ2-2; cdr3_aa: CASRRGGTGELFF; cdr3_nt: TGTGCCAGTAGGAGGGGAGGCACCGGGGAGCTGTTTTTT
clone_size: -; d_call: -; v_call: TRBV5-1; j_call: TRBJ1-3; cdr3_aa: CASSLTLGNTIYF; cdr3_nt: TGCGCCAGCAGCTTGACCCTGGGAAACACCATATATTTT
clone_size: few; d_call: -; v_call: TRBV18; j_call: TRBJ1-6; cdr3_aa: CASSPGLTGRNSPLHF; cdr3_nt: TGTGCCAGCTCACCAGGTCTAACAGGGAGGAATTCACCCCTCCACTTT
clone_size: -; d_call: TRBD1; v_call: TRBV18; j_call: TRBJ1-5; cdr3_aa: CASSAGTGGGSNQPQHF; cdr3_nt: TGTGCCAGCTCAGCTGGGACAGGGGGCGGGAGCAATCAGCCCCAGCATTTT
clone_size: -; d_call: TRBD1; v_call: TRBV5-4; j_call: TRBJ1-2; cdr3_aa: CASSLGGTAYGYTF; cdr3_nt: TGTGCCAGCAGCTTGGGTGGGACAGCTTATGGCTACACCTTC
clone_size: -; d_call: -; v_call: TRBV15; j_call: TRBJ2-5; cdr3_aa: CATSREGGLETQYF; cdr3_nt: TGTGCCACCAGCAGAGAGGGGGGTTTAGAGACCCAGTACTTC
clone_size: -; d_call: TRBD1; v_call: TRBV7-2; j_call: TRBJ1-2; cdr3_aa: CASSLDRGINYGYTF; cdr3_nt: TGTGCCAGCAGCCTCGACAGGGGGATCAACTATGGCTACACCTTC
clone_size: -; d_call: TRBD2; v_call: TRBV6-5; j_call: TRBJ2-3; cdr3_aa: CASSTSGGLADTQYF; cdr3_nt: TGTGCCAGCAGTACTAGCGGGGGACTCGCAGATACGCAGTATTTT
clone_size: once; d_call: TRBD1; v_call: TRBV5-6; j_call: TRBJ2-7; cdr3_aa: CASRRGGDEQYF; cdr3_nt: TGTGCCAGCCGTCGAGGGGGCGACGAGCAGTACTTC
clone_size: -; d_call: -; v_call: TRBV5-5; j_call: TRBJ1-4; cdr3_aa: CASSSGRTGATNEKLFF; cdr3_nt: TGTGCCAGCAGCTCGGGTAGGACGGGTGCAACTAATGAAAAACTGTTTTTT
clone_size: -; d_call: TRBD2; v_call: TRBV7-2; j_call: TRBJ2-7; cdr3_aa: CASSGRGSGVVRQYF; cdr3_nt: TGTGCCAGCAGCGGGCGGGGTAGCGGGGTGGTACGGCAGTACTTC
clone_size: -; d_call: TRBD1; v_call: TRBV2; j_call: TRBJ1-2; cdr3_aa: CASNRGEGYTF; cdr3_nt: TGTGCCAGCAACAGGGGCGAAGGCTACACCTTC